This entry describes one T cell receptor (beta chain). Its antigen is not identified. These gene names are mouse names. The CDR3 extends 1 residue past the end of the read, so its final part is completed from the germline J gene. J was trimmed by 3 bases and V by 3 bases; bases with no gene match: 7. The CDR3 spans 16 residues. Per germline, CDR1 NNHNN and CDR2 SYGAGS (reference sequence). These data originate in a study of tissue T cells after allogeneic stem cell transplantation. Study outcomes and limitations: TCR repertoires tracked anatomic similarity, regardless of disease or transplant status.

CDR3 sequences, V/J genes, frequencies and template counts came from survey-depth TCRbeta sequencing. TCRdb's copy holds only in-frame clones and misses some; the assay was immunoSEQ multiplex PCR. Of about 20,000 clones in the sample, about 70% were seen once. Sample: spleen. This sequence was found in a female BALB/c mouse in good health. This mouse strain has H2-d as its MHC haplotype. This rearrangement joins TRBV13-2 to TRBJ2-3; 10 bases line up with TRBD2. CDR3 in amino acids: CASGGGLGGRAETLYF. The covered CDR3 bases are TGTGCCAGCGGTGGAGGGCTGGGGGGGCGCGCAGAAACGCTGTAT.